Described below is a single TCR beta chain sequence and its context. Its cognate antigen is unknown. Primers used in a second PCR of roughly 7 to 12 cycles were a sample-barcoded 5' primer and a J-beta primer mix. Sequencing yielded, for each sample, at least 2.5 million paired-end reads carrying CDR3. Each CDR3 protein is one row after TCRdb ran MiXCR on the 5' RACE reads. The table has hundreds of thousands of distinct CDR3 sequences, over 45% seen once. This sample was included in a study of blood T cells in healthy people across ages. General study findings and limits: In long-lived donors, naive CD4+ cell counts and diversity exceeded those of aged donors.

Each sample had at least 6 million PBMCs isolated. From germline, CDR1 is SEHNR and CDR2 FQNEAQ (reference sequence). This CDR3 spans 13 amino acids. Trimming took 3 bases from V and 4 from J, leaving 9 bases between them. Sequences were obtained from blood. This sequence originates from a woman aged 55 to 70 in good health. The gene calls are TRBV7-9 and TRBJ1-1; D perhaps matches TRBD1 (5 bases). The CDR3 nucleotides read TGTGCCAGCAGCTTCCCAGGGACCACTGAAGCTTTCTTT. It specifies CASSFPGTTEAFF.